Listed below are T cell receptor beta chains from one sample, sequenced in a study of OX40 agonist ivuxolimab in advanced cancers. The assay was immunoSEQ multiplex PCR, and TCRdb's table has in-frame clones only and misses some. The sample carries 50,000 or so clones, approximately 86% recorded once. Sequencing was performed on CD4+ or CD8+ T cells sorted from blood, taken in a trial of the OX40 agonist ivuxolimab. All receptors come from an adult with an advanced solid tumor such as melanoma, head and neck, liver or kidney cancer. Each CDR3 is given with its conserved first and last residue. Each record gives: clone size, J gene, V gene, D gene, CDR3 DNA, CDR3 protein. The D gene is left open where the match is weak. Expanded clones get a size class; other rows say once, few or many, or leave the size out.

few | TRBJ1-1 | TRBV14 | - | TGTGCCAGCAGCCAAGAGGTTTACACTGAAGCTTTCTTT | CASSQEVYTEAFF
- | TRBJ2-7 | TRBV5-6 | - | TGTGCCAGCAGCCCATGGGGTTCGGACTCCTACGAGCAGTACTTC | CASSPWGSDSYEQYF
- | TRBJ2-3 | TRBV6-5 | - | TGTGCCAGCAGTTACTCCTCGGATGCACCGGATACGCAGTATTTT | CASSYSSDAPDTQYF
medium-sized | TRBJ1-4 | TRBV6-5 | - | TGTGCCAGCAGTACCGGTGAAAAACTGTTTTTT | CASSTGEKLFF
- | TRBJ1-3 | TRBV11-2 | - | TGTGCCAGCAGCTTAAAGTGGGACTCTGGAAACACCATATATTTT | CASSLKWDSGNTIYF
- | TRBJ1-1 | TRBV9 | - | TGTGCCAGCAGCGTGGAAAAGAACACTGAAGCTTTCTTT | CASSVEKNTEAFF
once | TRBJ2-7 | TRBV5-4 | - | TGTGCCAGCAGCTTGGTCGTGGGGCGCGAGCAGTACTTC | CASSLVVGREQYF
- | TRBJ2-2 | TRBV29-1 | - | TGCAGCGTTGAGAACGGAAAAGCGTCCGGGGAGCTGTTTTTT | CSVENGKASGELFF
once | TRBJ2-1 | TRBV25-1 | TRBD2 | TGTGCCAGCAGTGAATTTGGCGGGGGGCTGCACAATGAGCAGTTCTTC | CASSEFGGGLHNEQFF
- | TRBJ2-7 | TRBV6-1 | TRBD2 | TGTGCCAGCAGTGAAGTCGGGGGGAACTACGAGCAGTACTTC | CASSEVGGNYEQYF
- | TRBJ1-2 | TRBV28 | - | TGTGCCAGCAGTCCAGGGATTTTTGGCTACACCTTC | CASSPGIFGYTF
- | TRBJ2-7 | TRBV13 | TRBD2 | TGTGCCAGCAGCGTGACCCGGGGGGGTTGGGCCGAGCAGTACTTC | CASSVTRGGWAEQYF
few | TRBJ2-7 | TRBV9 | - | TGTGCCAGCAGCACAGGACCCAATTCCTACGAGCAGTACTTC | CASSTGPNSYEQYF
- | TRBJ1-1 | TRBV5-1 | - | TGCGCCAGCAGCCCGCGTGGGCAGAACACTGAAGCTTTCTTT | CASSPRGQNTEAFF
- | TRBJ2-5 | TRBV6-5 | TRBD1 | TGTGCCAGCAGTTACTCGGGACAGGGGGGAGAGACCCAGTACTTC | CASSYSGQGGETQYF
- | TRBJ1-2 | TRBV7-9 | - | TGTGCCAGCAGCTTAAATAACTATGGCTACACCTTC | CASSLNNYGYTF
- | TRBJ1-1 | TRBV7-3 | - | TGTGCCAGCAGCTTTAGGCCTACTGAAGCTTTCTTT | CASSFRPTEAFF
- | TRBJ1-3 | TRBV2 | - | TGTGCCAGCAATGCACTTTACTCTGGAAACACCATATATTTT | CASNALYSGNTIYF
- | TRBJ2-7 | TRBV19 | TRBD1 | TGTGCCAGTAGTGTGGGGACAGGAGGTTACGAGCAGTACTTC | CASSVGTGGYEQYF
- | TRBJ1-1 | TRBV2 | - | TGTGCCAGCAGTCTCGCAGGGGAAGTGGGCACTGAAGCTTTCTTT | CASSLAGEVGTEAFF
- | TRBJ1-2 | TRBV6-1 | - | TGTGCCAGCTCCGAGGGCACAGTAGGCTATGGCTACACCTTC | CASSEGTVGYGYTF
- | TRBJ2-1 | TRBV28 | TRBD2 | TGTGCCAGCAGTCCCCCCGGGGGGGGCTATGAGCAGTTCTTC | CASSPPGGGYEQFF
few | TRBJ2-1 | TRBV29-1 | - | TGCAGCGTCCGGAGTCTCTCCTACAATGAGCAGTTCTTC | CSVRSLSYNEQFF
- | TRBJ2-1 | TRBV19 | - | TGTGCCAGTAGTATGGGGAATGAGCAGTTCTTC | CASSMGNEQFF
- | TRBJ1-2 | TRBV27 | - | TGTGCCAGCAGTTCCCGACAGGTGGACTATGGCTACACCTTC | CASSSRQVDYGYTF
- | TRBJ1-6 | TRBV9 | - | TGTGCCAGCAGCGTAGGTGGGGGGGATAATTCACCCCTCCACTTT | CASSVGGGDNSPLHF
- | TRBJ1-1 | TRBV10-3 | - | TGTGCCACCTTGACAGGCACTGAAGCTTTCTTT | CATLTGTEAFF
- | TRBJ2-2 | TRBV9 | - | TGTGCCAGCAGCGATCCCTCTACCGGGGAGCTGTTTTTT | CASSDPSTGELFF
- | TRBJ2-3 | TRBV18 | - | TGTGCCAGCTCTTCCAGCATGGATACGCAGTATTTT | CASSSSMDTQYF
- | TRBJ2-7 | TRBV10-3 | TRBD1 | TGTGCCTCAGGGGACAGTACCTACGAGCAGTACTTC | CASGDSTYEQYF
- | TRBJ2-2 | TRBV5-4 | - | TGTGCCAGCAGCTCCGACAGAATCACCGGGGAGCTGTTTTTT | CASSSDRITGELFF
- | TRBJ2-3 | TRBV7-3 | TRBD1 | TGTGCCAGCAGCCCCATCGGGGGGACAGGGGCGGCAGATACGCAGTATTTT | CASSPIGGTGAADTQYF
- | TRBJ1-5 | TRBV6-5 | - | TGTGCCAGCAGTTACACGGACATTAACAATCAGCCCCAGCATTTT | CASSYTDINNQPQHF
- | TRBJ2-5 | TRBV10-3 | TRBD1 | TGTGCCATCAGTGAGTCAGAGGGGGCGATCCAGGAGACCCAGTACTTC | CAISESEGAIQETQYF
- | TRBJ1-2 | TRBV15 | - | TGTGCCACCAGCAGAGATCGGCTGGGAGGGGAAGGCTACACCTTC | CATSRDRLGGEGYTF
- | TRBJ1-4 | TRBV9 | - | TGTGCCAGCAGCCCCTCCGGGACCGACCATGAAAAACTGTTTTTT | CASSPSGTDHEKLFF
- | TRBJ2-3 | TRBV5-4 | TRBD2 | TGTGCCAGCAGCTTGGCGATTAGCGGGGGGGCAGATACGCAGTATTTT | CASSLAISGGADTQYF
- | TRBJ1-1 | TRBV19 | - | TGTGCCAGTAGCCCCAGGCGAGCGAACACTGAAGCTTTCTTT | CASSPRRANTEAFF
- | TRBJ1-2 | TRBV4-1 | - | TGCGCCAGCAGCCTGACTGGTGGCGGCTACACCTTC | CASSLTGGGYTF
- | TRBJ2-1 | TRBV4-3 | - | TGCGCCAGCAGCCACTCCTCCCCCGGAGGGGGTGAGCAGTTCTTC | CASSHSSPGGGEQFF